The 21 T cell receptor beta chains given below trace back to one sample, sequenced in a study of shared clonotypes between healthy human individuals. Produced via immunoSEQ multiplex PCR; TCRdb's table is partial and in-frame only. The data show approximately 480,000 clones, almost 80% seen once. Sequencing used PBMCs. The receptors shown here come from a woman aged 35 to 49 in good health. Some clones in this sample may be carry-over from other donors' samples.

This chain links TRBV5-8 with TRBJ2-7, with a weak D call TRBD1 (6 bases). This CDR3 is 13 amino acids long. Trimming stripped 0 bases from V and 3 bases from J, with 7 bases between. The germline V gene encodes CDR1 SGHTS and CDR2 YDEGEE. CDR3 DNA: TGTGCCAGCAGCTTGGGGACAGTCTACGAGCAGTACTTC. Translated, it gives CASSLGTVYEQYF.

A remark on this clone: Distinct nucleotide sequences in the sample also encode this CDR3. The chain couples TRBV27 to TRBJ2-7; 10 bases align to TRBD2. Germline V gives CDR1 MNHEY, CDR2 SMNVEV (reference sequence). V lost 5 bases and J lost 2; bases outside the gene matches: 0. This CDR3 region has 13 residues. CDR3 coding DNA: TGTGCCAGCAGTCTAGCGGGGGCCTACGAGCAGTACTTC. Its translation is CASSLAGAYEQYF.

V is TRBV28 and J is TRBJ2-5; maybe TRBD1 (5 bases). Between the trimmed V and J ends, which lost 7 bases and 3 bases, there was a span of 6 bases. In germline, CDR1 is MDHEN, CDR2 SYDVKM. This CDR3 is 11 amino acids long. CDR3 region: CASTREETQYF. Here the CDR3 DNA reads TGTGCCAGCACCAGGGAAGAGACCCAGTACTTC.

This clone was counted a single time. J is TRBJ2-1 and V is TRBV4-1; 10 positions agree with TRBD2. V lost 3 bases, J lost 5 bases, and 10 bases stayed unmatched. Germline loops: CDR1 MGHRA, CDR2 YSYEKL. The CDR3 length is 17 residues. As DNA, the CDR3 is TGCGCCAGCAGCCACCCCTCGGGAGCGGGAGGGCACAATGAGCAGTTCTTC. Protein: CASSHPSGAGGHNEQFF.

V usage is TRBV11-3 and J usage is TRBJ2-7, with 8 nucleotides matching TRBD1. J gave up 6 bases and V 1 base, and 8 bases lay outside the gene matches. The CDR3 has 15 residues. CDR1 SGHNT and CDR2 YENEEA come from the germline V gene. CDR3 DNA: TGTGCCAGCAGCTTAGGGCAGGGGGCGTCGGTCGAGCAGTACTTC. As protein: CASSLGQGASVEQYF.

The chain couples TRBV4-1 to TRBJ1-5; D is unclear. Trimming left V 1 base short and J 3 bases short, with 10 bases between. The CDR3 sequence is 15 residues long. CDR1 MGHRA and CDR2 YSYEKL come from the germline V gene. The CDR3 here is CASSQGYRNNQPQHF. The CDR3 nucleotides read TGCGCCAGCAGCCAAGGGTACCGAAACAATCAGCCCCAGCATTTT.

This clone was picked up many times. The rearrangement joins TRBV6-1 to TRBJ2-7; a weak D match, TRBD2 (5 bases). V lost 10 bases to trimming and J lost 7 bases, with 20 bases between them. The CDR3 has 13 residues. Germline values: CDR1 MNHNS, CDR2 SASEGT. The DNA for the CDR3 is TGTGCCATCTCGAGGGCTCCTTTAAGGGAGCAGTACTTC. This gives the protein CAISRAPLREQYF.

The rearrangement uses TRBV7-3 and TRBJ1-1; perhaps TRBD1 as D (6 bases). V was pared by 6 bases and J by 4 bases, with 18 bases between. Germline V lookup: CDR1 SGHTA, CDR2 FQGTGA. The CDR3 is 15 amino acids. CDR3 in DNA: TGTGCCAGCAGGATCTCGACGGGAGGGGGCACTGAAGCTTTCTTT. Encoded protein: CASRISTGGGTEAFF. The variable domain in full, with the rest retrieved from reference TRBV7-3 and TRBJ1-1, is GAGVSQTPSNKVTEKGKYVELRCDPISGHTALYWYRQSLGQGPEFLIYFQGTGAADDSGLPNDRFFAVRPEGSVSTLKIQRTERGDSAVYLCASRISTGGGTEAFFGQGTRLTVV.

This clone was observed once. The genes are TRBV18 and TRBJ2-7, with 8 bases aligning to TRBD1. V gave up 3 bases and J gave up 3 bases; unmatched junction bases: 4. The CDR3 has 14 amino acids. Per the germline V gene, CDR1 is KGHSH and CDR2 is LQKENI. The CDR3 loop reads CASSPDRAIYEQYF. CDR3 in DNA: TGTGCCAGCTCACCGGACAGGGCAATCTACGAGCAGTACTTC. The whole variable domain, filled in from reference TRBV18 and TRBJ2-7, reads NAGVMQNPRHLVRRRGQEARLRCSPMKGHSHVYWYRQLPEEGLKFMVYLQKENIIDESGMPKERFSAEFPKEGPSILRIQQVVRGDSAAYFCASSPDRAIYEQYFGPGTRLTVT.

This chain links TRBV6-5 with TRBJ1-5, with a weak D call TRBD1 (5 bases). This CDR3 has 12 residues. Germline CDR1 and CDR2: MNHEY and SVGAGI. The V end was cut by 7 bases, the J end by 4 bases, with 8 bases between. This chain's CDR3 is CASTSGNQPQHF. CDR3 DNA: TGTGCCAGCACCTCAGGGAATCAGCCCCAGCATTTT.

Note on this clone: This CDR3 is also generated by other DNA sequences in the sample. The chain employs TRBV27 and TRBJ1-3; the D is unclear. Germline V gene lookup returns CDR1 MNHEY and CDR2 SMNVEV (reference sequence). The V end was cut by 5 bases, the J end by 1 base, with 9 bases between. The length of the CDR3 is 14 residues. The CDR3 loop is CASSTLGSGNTIYF. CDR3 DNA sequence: TGTGCCAGCAGTACTCTGGGGTCTGGAAACACCATATATTTT.

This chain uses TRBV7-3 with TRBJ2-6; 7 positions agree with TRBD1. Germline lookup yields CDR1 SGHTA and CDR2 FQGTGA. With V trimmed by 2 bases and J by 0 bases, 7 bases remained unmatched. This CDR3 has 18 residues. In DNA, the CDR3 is TGTGCCAGCAGCTTACAGGGACAGCTATACTCTGGGGCCAACGTCCTGACTTTC. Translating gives CASSLQGQLYSGANVLTF.

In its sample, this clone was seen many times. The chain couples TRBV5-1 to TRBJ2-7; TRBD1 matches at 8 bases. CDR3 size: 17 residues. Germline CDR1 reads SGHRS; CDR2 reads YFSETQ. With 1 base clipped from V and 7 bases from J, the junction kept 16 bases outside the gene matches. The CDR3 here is CASSLWGGQGLGEEQYF. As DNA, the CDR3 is TGCGCCAGCAGCTTGTGGGGCGGACAGGGTCTGGGGGAGGAGCAGTACTTC.

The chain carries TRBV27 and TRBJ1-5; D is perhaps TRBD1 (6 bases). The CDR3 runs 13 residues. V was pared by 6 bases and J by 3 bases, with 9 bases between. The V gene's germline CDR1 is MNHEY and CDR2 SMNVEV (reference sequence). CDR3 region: CASRWTVNQPQHF. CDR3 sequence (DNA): TGTGCCAGCAGATGGACAGTCAATCAGCCCCAGCATTTT.

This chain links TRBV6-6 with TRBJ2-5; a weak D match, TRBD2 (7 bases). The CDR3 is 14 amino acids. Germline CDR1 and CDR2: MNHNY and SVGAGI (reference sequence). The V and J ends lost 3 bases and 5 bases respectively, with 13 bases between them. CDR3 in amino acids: CASSYGGREETQYF. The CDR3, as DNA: TGTGCCAGCAGTTATGGGGGGCGGGAGGAGACCCAGTACTTC.

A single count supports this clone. The CDR3 nucleotides are TGTGCCAGTAGTCGGTGGATTTACGGCTACACCTTC. Amino acids: CASSRWIYGYTF. The chain has TRBV19 and TRBJ1-2; D ambiguous. Trimming left V 5 bases short and J 8 bases short, with 12 bases between. The germline V gene encodes CDR1 LNHDA and CDR2 SQIVND (reference sequence). This CDR3 has 12 amino acids.

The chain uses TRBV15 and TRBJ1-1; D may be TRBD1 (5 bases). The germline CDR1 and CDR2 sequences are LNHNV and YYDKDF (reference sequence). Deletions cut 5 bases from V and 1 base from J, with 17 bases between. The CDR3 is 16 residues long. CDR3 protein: CATSLGARTGNTEAFF. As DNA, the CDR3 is TGTGCCACCAGCTTAGGGGCTCGGACGGGGAACACTGAAGCTTTCTTT.

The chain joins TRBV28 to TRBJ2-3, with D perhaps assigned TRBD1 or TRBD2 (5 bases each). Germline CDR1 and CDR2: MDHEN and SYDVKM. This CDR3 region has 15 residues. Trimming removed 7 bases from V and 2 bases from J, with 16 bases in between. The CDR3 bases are TGTGCCAGCACCCCTTCGGGACGATACACAGATACGCAGTATTTT. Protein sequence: CASTPSGRYTDTQYF.

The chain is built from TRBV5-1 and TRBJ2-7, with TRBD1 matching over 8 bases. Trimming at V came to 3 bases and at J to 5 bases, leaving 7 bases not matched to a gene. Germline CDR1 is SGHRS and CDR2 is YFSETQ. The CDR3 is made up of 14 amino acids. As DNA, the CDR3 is TGCGCCAGCAGCTCTCGGACAGGGCCAAACGAGCAGTACTTC. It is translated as CASSSRTGPNEQYF. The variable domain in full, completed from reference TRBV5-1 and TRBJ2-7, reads KAGVTQTPRYLIKTRGQQVTLSCSPISGHRSVSWYQQTPGQGLQFLFEYFSETQRNKGNFPGRFSGRQFSNSRSEMNVSTLELGDSALYLCASSSRTGPNEQYFGPGTRLTVT.

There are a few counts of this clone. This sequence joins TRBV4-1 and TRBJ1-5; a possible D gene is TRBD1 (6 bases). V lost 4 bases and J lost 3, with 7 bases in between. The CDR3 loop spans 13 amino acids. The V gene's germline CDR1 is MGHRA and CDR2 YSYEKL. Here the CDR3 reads CASSRDINQPQHF. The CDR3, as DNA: TGCGCCAGCAGCCGGGACATCAATCAGCCCCAGCATTTT.

This CDR3 is CASSPNPTATGNTIYF. CDR3 coding DNA: TGTGCCAGCAGCCCCAATCCGACGGCGACTGGAAACACCATATATTTT. This chain links TRBV9 with TRBJ1-3; D unclear. The CDR3 is made up of 16 amino acids. The germline V and J ends were trimmed by 4 bases and 2 bases, with 16 bases remaining between them. CDR1 and CDR2 (germline): SGDLS, YYNGEE. Full variable domain (outside the CDR3, taken from reference TRBV9 and TRBJ1-3): DSGVTQTPKHLITATGQRVTLRCSPRSGDLSVYWYQQSLDQGLQFLIQYYNGEERAKGNILERFSAQQFPDLHSELNLSSLELGDSALYFCASSPNPTATGNTIYFGEGSWLTVV.